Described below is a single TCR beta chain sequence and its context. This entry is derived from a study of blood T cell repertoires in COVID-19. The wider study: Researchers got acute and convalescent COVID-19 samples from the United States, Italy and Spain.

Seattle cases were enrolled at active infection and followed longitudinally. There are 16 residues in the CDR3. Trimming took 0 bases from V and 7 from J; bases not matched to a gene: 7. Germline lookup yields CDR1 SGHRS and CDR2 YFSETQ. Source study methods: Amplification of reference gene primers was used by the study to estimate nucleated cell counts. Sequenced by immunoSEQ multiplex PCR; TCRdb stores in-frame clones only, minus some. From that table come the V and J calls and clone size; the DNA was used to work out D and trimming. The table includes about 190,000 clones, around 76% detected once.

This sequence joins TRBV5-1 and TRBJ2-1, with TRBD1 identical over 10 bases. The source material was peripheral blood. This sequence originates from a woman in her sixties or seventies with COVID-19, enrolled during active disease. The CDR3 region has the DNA TGCGCCAGCAGCTTGGAATGGACAGGGGGTATGAATGAGCAGTTCTTC. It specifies CASSLEWTGGMNEQFF.